This T cell receptor (beta chain) was captured in a study of tissue T cells after allogeneic stem cell transplantation. Study at large: Patients with graft-versus-host disease had grafts: four unmodified, three CD34-selected and T-cell-depleted. Study-wide results and limits: In patients and mice, blood and spleen missed much of tissue repertoire.

TCRdb's table, derived via immunoSEQ multiplex PCR, lists solely in-frame clones and lacks some. This table has 2,800 or so clones, less than 80% appearing once. Enrolled prospectively were adult allogeneic hematopoietic cell transplant recipients whose graft-versus-host disease was steroid-refractory. Every graft-versus-host disease patient had gastrointestinal disease and got several lines of graft-versus-host disease therapy. Autopsy tissues included GI tract, liver, skin and lymphoid organs. Remarks on this clone: Its specificity is unknown.

This CDR3 comprises 13 residues. In germline, CDR1 is SGHDT, CDR2 YYEEEE. V shed 7 bases, J shed 4 bases, and the junction held 6 bases outside the gene matches. The sample in question was duodenal tissue, obtained at autopsy. This sequence joins TRBV5-6 and TRBJ1-2; 8 nucleotides agree with TRBD1. This receptor was identified in a male patient aged 60 or older with steroid-refractory graft-versus-host disease after an allogeneic stem cell transplant. Among the T cells, some may be from the graft donor. CDR3 bases: TGTGCCAGCTTCGGACAGGGTATCTATGGCTACACCTTC. It yields the protein CASFGQGIYGYTF.